These T cell receptor beta chains were read from a single sample in a study of long-term antiretroviral therapy in people with HIV. Assay used: immunoSEQ multiplex PCR; TCRdb lists only in-frame clones, some missing. The repertoire has roughly 30,000 clones, just over 90% of them found once; the top ten carry less than 5%. The material was unsorted PBMCs, obtained 3.1 years after starting antiretroviral therapy. The receptors derive from a man aged 18 to 30 with HIV. The CDR3 runs from the conserved cysteine through the conserved F or W. Each record gives: J gene, clone size, D gene, CDR3 length, V gene, CDR3 DNA, CDR3 protein. The D gene is left open where the match is weak. Expanded clones are given a class, and other clones once, few, many or no size at all.

J: TRBJ2-7; size: once; D: .; length: 16; V: TRBV28; DNA: TGTGCCAGCAGCAGTTTATATCAGGGGCTCCTCTCGGAGCAGTACTTC; CDR3: CASSSLYQGLLSEQYF
J: TRBJ1-2; size: .; D: .; length: 15; V: TRBV30; DNA: TGTGCCTGGAGTGTACGTGGTACTCCTCTTTATGGCTACACCTTC; CDR3: CAWSVRGTPLYGYTF
J: TRBJ1-2; size: few; D: .; length: 13; V: TRBV6-5; DNA: TGTGCCAGCAGTTATAGTCCCCTCTATGGCTACACCTTC; CDR3: CASSYSPLYGYTF
J: TRBJ1-1; size: .; D: TRBD1; length: 13; V: TRBV29-1; DNA: TGCAGCGGGGCGACAGGGCTCAACACTGAAGCTTTCTTT; CDR3: CSGATGLNTEAFF
J: TRBJ2-7; size: .; D: TRBD2; length: 13; V: TRBV29-1; DNA: TGCAGCGCTGGGACTAGCGGGACCTACGAGCAGTACTTC; CDR3: CSAGTSGTYEQYF
J: TRBJ1-1; size: .; D: .; length: 13; V: TRBV6-5; DNA: TGTGCCAGCAGTTATACGGGTGCGGGTGAAGCTTTCTTT; CDR3: CASSYTGAGEAFF
J: TRBJ2-1; size: few; D: .; length: 13; V: TRBV5-3; DNA: TGTGCCAGAAGCTTGAGTAGCTACAATGAGCAGTTCTTC; CDR3: CARSLSSYNEQFF
J: TRBJ1-1; size: .; D: .; length: 15; V: TRBV7-2; DNA: TGTGCCAGCAGCTTAGGGTGGGGAACCCACACTGAAGCTTTCTTT; CDR3: CASSLGWGTHTEAFF
J: TRBJ1-3; size: .; D: TRBD1; length: 14; V: TRBV29-1; DNA: TGCAGCGGGGGGACAGGGGCAACTGGAAACACCATATATTTT; CDR3: CSGGTGATGNTIYF
J: TRBJ1-3; size: .; D: .; length: 16; V: TRBV7-6; DNA: TGTGCCAGCAGCACTAAGACGGGCTCCTCTGGAAACACCATATATTTT; CDR3: CASSTKTGSSGNTIYF
J: TRBJ2-7; size: .; D: TRBD2; length: 13; V: TRBV7-8; DNA: TGTGCCAGCAGAAGGGACTATTCCTACGAGCAGTACTTC; CDR3: CASRRDYSYEQYF
J: TRBJ1-5; size: .; D: .; length: 14; V: TRBV2; DNA: TGTGCCAGCAGTGAAGCGGACGGGGACCAGCCCCAGCATTTT; CDR3: CASSEADGDQPQHF
J: TRBJ1-5; size: few; D: TRBD1; length: 15; V: TRBV15; DNA: TGTGCCACCAGCAGAAAAGGGACAGGCGATCAGCCCCAGCATTTT; CDR3: CATSRKGTGDQPQHF
J: TRBJ2-1; size: .; D: .; length: 10; V: TRBV7-9; DNA: TGTGCCAGCAGGACCAATGAGCAGTTCTTC; CDR3: CASRTNEQFF
J: TRBJ2-4; size: .; D: .; length: 16; V: TRBV4-1; DNA: TGCGCCAGCAGCCAAGCTCTGGGACTCCCGAGGCACATTCAGTACTTC; CDR3: CASSQALGLPRHIQYF
J: TRBJ2-3; size: .; D: TRBD2; length: 17; V: TRBV27; DNA: TGTGCCAGCAGTTTAATGGCTAGCGGGGGAATCACAGATACGCAGTATTTT; CDR3: CASSLMASGGITDTQYF
J: TRBJ1-6; size: .; D: .; length: 14; V: TRBV19; DNA: TGTGCCAGTAGTCTCCAGGGGTTGTATTCACCCCTCCACTTT; CDR3: CASSLQGLYSPLHF
J: TRBJ2-3; size: .; D: TRBD2; length: 16; V: TRBV18; DNA: TGTGCCAGCTCACCACGGACTAGCGGGGGAGGTGATACGCAGTATTTT; CDR3: CASSPRTSGGGDTQYF
J: TRBJ2-7; size: .; D: .; length: 11; V: TRBV29-1; DNA: TGCAGTGCGTGGGGAAACTACGAGCAGTACTTC; CDR3: CSAWGNYEQYF
J: TRBJ1-2; size: .; D: .; length: 15; V: TRBV9; DNA: TGTGCCAGCAGCGTAGAGGCAGGGCAAGTGGATGGCTACACCTTC; CDR3: CASSVEAGQVDGYTF
J: TRBJ2-2; size: .; D: .; length: 12; V: TRBV27; DNA: TGTGCCAGCAGCCCGGACACCGGGGAGCTGTTTTTT; CDR3: CASSPDTGELFF
J: TRBJ1-2; size: .; D: .; length: 16; V: TRBV4-1; DNA: TGCGCCAGCAGCCACGTTAGGGAAGGACTTACTCGGGGCTACACCTTC; CDR3: CASSHVREGLTRGYTF
J: TRBJ2-7; size: few; D: .; length: 13; V: TRBV7-8; DNA: TGTGCCAGCAGCCCTACGGTGGGTTACGAGCAGTACTTC; CDR3: CASSPTVGYEQYF
J: TRBJ1-1; size: .; D: TRBD1; length: 14; V: TRBV5-1; DNA: TGCGCCAGCAGCCCCCAGGGGGGAACCACTGAAGCTTTCTTT; CDR3: CASSPQGGTTEAFF
J: TRBJ1-5; size: .; D: .; length: 14; V: TRBV4-3; DNA: TGCGCCAGCAGCCAAGCGTTAACGAATCAGCCCCAGCATTTT; CDR3: CASSQALTNQPQHF
J: TRBJ2-7; size: .; D: TRBD1; length: 15; V: TRBV5-1; DNA: TGCGCCAGCAGCTTCCTCCGGGACAGGGACTACGAGCAGTACTTC; CDR3: CASSFLRDRDYEQYF
J: TRBJ2-7; size: .; D: .; length: 15; V: TRBV6-1; DNA: TGTGCCAGCAGTGAAGCAGGCGGTAGGGGCTACGAGCAGTACTTC; CDR3: CASSEAGGRGYEQYF
J: TRBJ1-5; size: few; D: TRBD1; length: 13; V: TRBV5-4; DNA: TGTGCCAGCAGCTTACAGGGGGCTCAGCCCCAGCATTTT; CDR3: CASSLQGAQPQHF
J: TRBJ2-7; size: .; D: .; length: 14; V: TRBV19; DNA: TGTGCCAGTAGTATCCCGGGACGTGAAGGAGAGCAGTACTTC; CDR3: CASSIPGREGEQYF
J: TRBJ2-1; size: .; D: TRBD2; length: 16; V: TRBV7-9; DNA: TGTGCCAGCAGCGGCCGGACTAGCGGAGGGCACAATGAGCAGTTCTTC; CDR3: CASSGRTSGGHNEQFF
J: TRBJ2-7; size: once; D: TRBD2; length: 16; V: TRBV5-1; DNA: TGCGCCAGCAGCTGGGTCGGACTAGCGTTGGAGAACGAGCAGTACTTC; CDR3: CASSWVGLALENEQYF
J: TRBJ2-6; size: .; D: TRBD2; length: 18; V: TRBV27; DNA: TGTGCCAGCAGTCGCCTGACTAGCGGGAGGGCTGGGGCCAACGTCCTGACTTTC; CDR3: CASSRLTSGRAGANVLTF
J: TRBJ1-1; size: .; D: .; length: 14; V: TRBV9; DNA: TGTGCCAGCAGCGCGGACAGCGGGAACGCTGAAGCTTTCTTT; CDR3: CASSADSGNAEAFF
J: TRBJ1-1; size: .; D: .; length: 15; V: TRBV11-2; DNA: TGTGCCAGCAGCTCTGGGGTAGGAGGGAACACTGAAGCTTTCTTT; CDR3: CASSSGVGGNTEAFF
J: TRBJ2-1; size: .; D: .; length: 14; V: TRBV13; DNA: TGTGCCAGCAGCTTAGTGGACCTTTACAATGAGCAGTTCTTC; CDR3: CASSLVDLYNEQFF
J: TRBJ1-2; size: .; D: .; length: 11; V: TRBV2; DNA: TGTGCCAGCAGTGATAATTATGGCTACACCTTC; CDR3: CASSDNYGYTF